Each of the 23 T cell receptor beta chains below was sequenced from the same sample in a study of cytomegalovirus exposure and HLA in healthy donors. Profiled with immunoSEQ multiplex PCR; TCRdb holds only in-frame clones, not every one. Of around 250,000 clones detected, 90% appear once; the ten largest clones hold 3.1%. Sequencing was performed on PBMCs. These TCRs come from a woman between 25 and 40 years old in good health and CMV-seronegative.

The chain is built from TRBV10-3 and TRBJ1-3; no reliable D call. Looked up from germline, CDR1 is ENHRY and CDR2 is SYGVKD. The CDR3 sequence is 13 residues long. Trimming removed 7 bases at V and 7 bases at J, with 14 bases between. CDR3 amino acids: CAIKDATRNTIYF. CDR3 bases: TGTGCCATCAAAGATGCCACTAGGAACACCATATATTTT.

The DNA for the CDR3 is TGTGCCAGCAGGCCGACAGGGAGTCGGCAGCCCCAGCATTTT. This gives the protein CASRPTGSRQPQHF. This chain links TRBV28 with TRBJ1-5; 7 bases line up with TRBD1. Germline assignment: CDR1 MDHEN and CDR2 SYDVKM. The length of the CDR3 is 14 residues. After removal of 6 bases from V and 7 bases from J, the junction contained 9 bases not matched to a gene.

The CDR3 nucleotides read TGTGCCAGCAGCCCTAATAGCGGGAGGAGTTACGAGCAGTACTTC. Encoded protein: CASSPNSGRSYEQYF. This chain connects TRBV7-6 to TRBJ2-7, with TRBD2 identical over 10 bases. Germline loops: CDR1 SGHVS, CDR2 FNYEAQ. CDR3 length equals 15 residues. Germline trimming cut 5 bases from V and 4 bases from J; bases unmatched to any gene: 8.

This chain uses TRBV5-6 with TRBJ2-3; 7 nucleotides line up with TRBD1. The CDR3 totals 17 residues. V lost 4 bases, J lost 2 bases, and 13 bases stayed unmatched. The V gene's germline CDR1 is SGHDT and CDR2 YYEEEE. In DNA, the CDR3 is TGTGCCAGCAGCCAGCTCCACAGGGGCCCCGCCACAGATACGCAGTATTTT. Translating it yields CASSQLHRGPATDTQYF.

The rearrangement links TRBV11-1 to TRBJ2-4; 7 bases match TRBD1. The CDR3 is 13 amino acids. Trimming at V came to 6 bases and at J to 8 bases, leaving 7 bases not matched to a gene. Germline CDR1 is SGHAT and CDR2 is FQDESV (reference sequence). The CDR3 spells CASRGQPLDIQYF. Written as DNA, the CDR3 is TGTGCCAGCAGGGGACAGCCTTTAGACATTCAGTACTTC.

The chain links TRBV7-2 to TRBJ2-7, with D tentatively TRBD2 (6 bases). In germline, CDR1 is SGHTA, CDR2 FQGNSA. Trimming took off 1 base at V and 4 bases at J, with 20 bases between the two ends. This CDR3 has 17 amino acids. The DNA of the CDR3 is TGTGCCAGCAGCTTAGGAGGCTCGACTAGGTCCCCTTACGAGCAGTACTTC. Amino acids: CASSLGGSTRSPYEQYF.

In this sample, this clone turned up once. This chain joins TRBV5-4 and TRBJ2-7; D is uncertain. Per germline, CDR1 SGHNT and CDR2 YYREEE (reference sequence). This CDR3 region has 13 residues. Trimming took 3 bases from V and 3 from J, leaving 10 bases between them. The CDR3 DNA is TGTGCCAGCAGCTCTGGCCCTTTCTACGAGCAGTACTTC. It specifies CASSSGPFYEQYF.

V gene TRBV7-8 combines with J gene TRBJ2-7, with D perhaps TRBD1 or TRBD2 (5 bases each). Germline CDR1 and CDR2: SGHVS and FQNEAQ. The CDR3 has 16 residues. Trimming took 5 bases from V and 2 from J, leaving 19 bases between them. The CDR3: CASSPPRDGPTYEQYF. The CDR3 DNA reads as TGTGCCAGCAGCCCACCCCGGGACGGTCCCACCTACGAGCAGTACTTC.

The chain combines TRBV14 with TRBJ1-1; 8 nucleotides line up with TRBD1. Germline CDR1 reads SGHDN; CDR2 reads FVKESK. The junction had 16 bases not matched to a gene; V was cut back by 0 bases and J by 4 bases. The CDR3 has 19 amino acids. The CDR3 coding sequence is TGTGCCAGCAGCCAAGATCGGACCGCAGGGGGCTTCCAAGCCACTGAAGCTTTCTTT. It specifies CASSQDRTAGGFQATEAFF.

The rearrangement links TRBV28 to TRBJ1-2; D unresolved. From germline, CDR1 is MDHEN and CDR2 SYDVKM. The CDR3 has 16 residues. Trimming took 1 base from V and 7 from J, leaving 19 bases between them. This CDR3 reads CASSLLVRPGPSGYTF. The CDR3 DNA reads TGTGCCAGCAGTTTATTGGTCCGTCCGGGCCCCAGTGGCTACACCTTC.

This chain joins TRBV7-9 and TRBJ1-1; 11 positions match TRBD1. CDR1 and CDR2 (germline): SEHNR, FQNEAQ (reference sequence). The V and J ends lost 5 bases and 1 base, in that order; junction bases with no gene match: 3. The CDR3 runs 15 residues. The CDR3 region is CASSIGQGANTEAFF. The CDR3 nucleotides read TGTGCCAGCAGCATAGGACAGGGGGCGAACACTGAAGCTTTCTTT.

This clone came up a few times. J is TRBJ1-2 and V is TRBV28; maybe TRBD1 (6 bases). The CDR3 runs 15 residues. V lost 3 bases, J lost 4 bases, and 15 bases lay in between. Germline values: CDR1 MDHEN, CDR2 SYDVKM. In DNA, the CDR3 is TGTGCCAGCAGTTTGGCCAGGGGAGGGCTCTATGGCTACACCTTC. It yields the protein CASSLARGGLYGYTF.

The gene calls are TRBV5-6 and TRBJ1-3; TRBD1 matches at 7 bases. V shed 2 bases, J shed 3 bases, and the junction held 2 bases outside the gene matches. CDR1 is SGHDT, CDR2 YYEEEE, per germline. This CDR3 is 14 amino acids long. The CDR3, as DNA: TGTGCCAGCAGCTTAGGGGACAGTGGAAACACCATATATTTT. Translated, it gives CASSLGDSGNTIYF.

The CDR3 region has the DNA TGCAGCGTTTCTTGGGGGGTCTACGAGCAGTACTTC. This gives the protein CSVSWGVYEQYF. V is TRBV29-1 and J is TRBJ2-7, with D possibly TRBD2 on 6 matching bases. The CDR3 is 12 amino acids. Trimming took 5 bases from V and 3 from J, leaving 11 bases between them. CDR1 SQVTM and CDR2 ANQGSEA come from the germline V gene.

This chain uses TRBV5-1 with TRBJ2-5; 10 bases fit TRBD2. In germline, CDR1 is SGHRS, CDR2 YFSETQ. The CDR3 length is 16 residues. J lost 1 base, V lost 0 bases, and 3 bases had no gene match. CDR3 DNA: TGCGCCAGCAGCTTGGGGACTAGCGGATCCCAAGAGACCCAGTACTTC. Its translation is CASSLGTSGSQETQYF.

The chain links TRBV7-3 to TRBJ2-2; 7 bases line up with TRBD1. The CDR3 runs to 14 residues. The V gene's germline CDR1 is SGHTA and CDR2 FQGTGA. The J segment lost 6 bases and the V segment lost 5 bases, leaving 6 bases of the junction unmatched. The CDR3: CASSPLTGPGELFF. DNA for the CDR3: TGTGCCAGCAGCCCGTTGACAGGGCCCGGGGAGCTGTTTTTT.

The chain links TRBV10-1 to TRBJ2-3, with D possibly called TRBD1 or TRBD2 (5 bases each). CDR3 length: 16 residues. Looked up from germline, CDR1 is WNHNN and CDR2 is SYGVQD (reference sequence). The ends were cut back, 3 bases at V and 2 bases at J, with 15 bases in the middle. Written as DNA, the CDR3 is TGCGCCAGCAGTGAAACACGGGGCAGCTTCACAGATACGCAGTATTTT. Translation gives CASSETRGSFTDTQYF.

The CDR3, as DNA: TGTGCCAGCAGCTTAGGCCGAACCGGGGAGCTGTTTTTT. It yields the protein CASSLGRTGELFF. The chain has TRBV7-8 and TRBJ2-2; D unclear. Germline assignment: CDR1 SGHVS and CDR2 FQNEAQ. The CDR3 contains 13 residues. V was cut by 1 base and J by 5 bases, with 5 bases left in between.

The rearrangement uses TRBV7-9 and TRBJ2-1; TRBD2 matches at 7 bases. The CDR3 loop spans 14 amino acids. V shed 8 bases, J shed 5 bases, and the junction held 9 bases outside the gene matches. Germline values: CDR1 SEHNR, CDR2 FQNEAQ (reference sequence). The DNA for the CDR3 is TGTGCCAGCGAGGGTAGCGGGTTTGACAATGAGCAGTTCTTC. Translating gives CASEGSGFDNEQFF.

The gene calls are TRBV6-1 and TRBJ2-1; 10 nucleotides match TRBD2. Trimming at V came to 1 base and at J to 0 bases, leaving 6 bases not matched to a gene. The CDR3 is 18 residues long. Germline CDR1 reads MNHNS; CDR2 reads SASEGT. The CDR3 DNA follows: TGTGCCAGCAGTGAAGACTGGACTAGCGGTAGCTCCTACAATGAGCAGTTCTTC. It translates to CASSEDWTSGSSYNEQFF.

The chain combines TRBV28 with TRBJ2-7; D not resolved. The V end lost 10 bases, the J end lost 1 base, and 11 bases lay between the germline ends. The CDR3 consists of 12 residues. Looked up from germline, CDR1 is MDHEN and CDR2 is SYDVKM. The CDR3 nucleotides are TGTGCCACCGAGACTGGATCCTACGAGCAGTACTTC. It is translated as CATETGSYEQYF.

The V gene is TRBV28, the J gene TRBJ1-1; maybe TRBD1 (5 bases). The germline CDR1 and CDR2 sequences are MDHEN and SYDVKM. The CDR3 length is 14 residues. The V gene lost 7 bases and the J gene lost 1 base, with 13 bases spanning the gap. In nucleotides, the CDR3 is TGTGCCAGCATCCTAAGCACAGGGAACACTGAAGCTTTCTTT. Translated, it gives CASILSTGNTEAFF. Supplemented by reference TRBV28 and TRBJ1-1, the full variable domain reads DVKVTQSSRYLVKRTGEKVFLECVQDMDHENMFWYRQDPGLGLRLIYFSYDVKMKEKGDIPEGYSVSREKKERFSLILESASTNQTSMYLCASILSTGNTEAFFGQGTRLTVV.

For this clone: This specimen includes other DNA sequences encoding the same CDR3. This chain uses TRBV7-7 with TRBJ2-3; D gene uncertain. Looked up from germline, CDR1 is SSHAT and CDR2 is FNYEAQ (reference sequence). The CDR3 runs 14 residues. V lost 0 bases and J lost 2, with 6 bases in between. This CDR3 reads CASSLAGSTDTQYF. CDR3 DNA sequence: TGTGCCAGCAGCTTAGCGGGATCCACAGATACGCAGTATTTT.